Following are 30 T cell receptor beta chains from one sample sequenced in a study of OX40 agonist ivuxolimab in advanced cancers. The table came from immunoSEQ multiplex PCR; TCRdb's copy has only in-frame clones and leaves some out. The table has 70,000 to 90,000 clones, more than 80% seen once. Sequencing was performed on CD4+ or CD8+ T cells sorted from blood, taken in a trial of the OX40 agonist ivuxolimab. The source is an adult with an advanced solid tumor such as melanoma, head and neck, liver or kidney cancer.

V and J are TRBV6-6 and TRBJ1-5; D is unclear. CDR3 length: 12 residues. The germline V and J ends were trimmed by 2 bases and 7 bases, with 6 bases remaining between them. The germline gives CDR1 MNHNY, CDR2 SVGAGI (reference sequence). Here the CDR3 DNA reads TGTGCCAGCAGTTACCCCCAACAGCCCCAGCATTTT. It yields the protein CASSYPQQPQHF.

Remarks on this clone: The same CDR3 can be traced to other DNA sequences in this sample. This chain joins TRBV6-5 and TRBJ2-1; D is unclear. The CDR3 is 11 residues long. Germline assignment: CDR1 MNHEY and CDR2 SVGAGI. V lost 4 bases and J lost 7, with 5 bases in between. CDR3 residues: CASSSLNEQFF. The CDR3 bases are TGTGCCAGCAGTTCCTTAAATGAGCAGTTCTTC.

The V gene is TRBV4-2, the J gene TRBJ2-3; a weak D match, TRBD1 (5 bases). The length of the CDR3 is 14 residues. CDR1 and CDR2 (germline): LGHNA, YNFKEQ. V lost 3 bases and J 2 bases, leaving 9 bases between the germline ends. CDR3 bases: TGTGCCAGCAGCCAGGAACAGGCCACAGATACGCAGTATTTT. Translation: CASSQEQATDTQYF.

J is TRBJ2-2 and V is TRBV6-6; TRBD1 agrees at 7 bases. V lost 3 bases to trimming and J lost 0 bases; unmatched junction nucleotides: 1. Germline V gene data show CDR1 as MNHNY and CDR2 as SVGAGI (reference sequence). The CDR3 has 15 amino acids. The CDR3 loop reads CASSYGTANTGELFF. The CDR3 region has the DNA TGTGCCAGCAGTTATGGGACAGCGAACACCGGGGAGCTGTTTTTT.

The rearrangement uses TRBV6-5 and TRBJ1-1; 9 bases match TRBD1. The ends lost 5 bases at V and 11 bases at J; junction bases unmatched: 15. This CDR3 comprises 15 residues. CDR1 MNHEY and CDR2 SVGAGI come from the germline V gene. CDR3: CASSNHRQGVMEAFF. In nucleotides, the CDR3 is TGTGCCAGCAGTAACCATCGACAGGGGGTGATGGAGGCTTTCTTT.

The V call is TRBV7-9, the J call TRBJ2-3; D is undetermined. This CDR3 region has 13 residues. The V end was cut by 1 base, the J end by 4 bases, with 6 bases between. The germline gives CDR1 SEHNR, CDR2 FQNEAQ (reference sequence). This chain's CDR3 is CASSLDASDTQYF. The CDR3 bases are TGTGCCAGCAGCTTAGATGCGTCAGATACGCAGTATTTT. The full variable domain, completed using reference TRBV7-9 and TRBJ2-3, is DTGVSQNPRHKITKRGQNVTFRCDPISEHNRLYWYRQTLGQGPEFLTYFQNEAQLEKSRLLSDRFSAERPKGSFSTLEIQRTEQGDSAMYLCASSLDASDTQYFGPGTRLTVL.

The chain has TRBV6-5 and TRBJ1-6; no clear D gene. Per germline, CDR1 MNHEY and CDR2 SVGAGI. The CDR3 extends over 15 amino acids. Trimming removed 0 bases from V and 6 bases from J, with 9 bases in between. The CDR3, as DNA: TGTGCCAGCAGTTACTCGAATTGGCCTAATTCACCCCTCCACTTT. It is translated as CASSYSNWPNSPLHF.

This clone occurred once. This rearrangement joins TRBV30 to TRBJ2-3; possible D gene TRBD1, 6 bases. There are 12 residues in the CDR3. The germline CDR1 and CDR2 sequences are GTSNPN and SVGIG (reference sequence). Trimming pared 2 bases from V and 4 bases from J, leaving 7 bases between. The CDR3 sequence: CAWSTGPDTQYF. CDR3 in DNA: TGTGCCTGGAGTACAGGGCCAGATACGCAGTATTTT. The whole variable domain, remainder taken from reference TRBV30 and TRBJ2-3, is SQTIHQWPATLVQPVGSPLSLECTVEGTSNPNLYWYRQAAGRGLQLLFYSVGIGQISSEVPQNLSASRPQDRQFILSSKKLLLSDSGFYLCAWSTGPDTQYFGPGTRLTVL.

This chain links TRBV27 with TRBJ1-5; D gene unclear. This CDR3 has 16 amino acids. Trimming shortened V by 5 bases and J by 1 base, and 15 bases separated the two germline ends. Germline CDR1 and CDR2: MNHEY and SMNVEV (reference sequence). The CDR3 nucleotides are TGTGCCAGCAGTCCCCTGAAGGGCACGAGCAATCAGCCCCAGCATTTT. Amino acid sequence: CASSPLKGTSNQPQHF.

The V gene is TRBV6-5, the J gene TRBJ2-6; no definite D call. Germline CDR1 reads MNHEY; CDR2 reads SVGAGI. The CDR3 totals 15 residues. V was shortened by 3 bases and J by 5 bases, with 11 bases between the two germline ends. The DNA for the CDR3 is TGTGCCAGCAGTTATGCAGGATCGAGGGCCAACGTCCTGACTTTC. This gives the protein CASSYAGSRANVLTF.

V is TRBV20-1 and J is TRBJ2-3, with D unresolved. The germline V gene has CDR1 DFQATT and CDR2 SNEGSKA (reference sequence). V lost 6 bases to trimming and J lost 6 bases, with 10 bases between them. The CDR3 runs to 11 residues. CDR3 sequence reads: CSAEIGDTQYF. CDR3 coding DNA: TGCAGTGCCGAGATCGGGGATACGCAGTATTTT.

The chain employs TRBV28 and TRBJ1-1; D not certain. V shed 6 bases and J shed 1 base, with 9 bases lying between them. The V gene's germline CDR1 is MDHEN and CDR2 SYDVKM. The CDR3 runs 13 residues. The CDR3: CASSDLENTEAFF. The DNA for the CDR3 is TGTGCCAGCAGCGACCTAGAGAACACTGAAGCTTTCTTT. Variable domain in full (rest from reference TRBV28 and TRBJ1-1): DVKVTQSSRYLVKRTGEKVFLECVQDMDHENMFWYRQDPGLGLRLIYFSYDVKMKEKGDIPEGYSVSREKKERFSLILESASTNQTSMYLCASSDLENTEAFFGQGTRLTVV.

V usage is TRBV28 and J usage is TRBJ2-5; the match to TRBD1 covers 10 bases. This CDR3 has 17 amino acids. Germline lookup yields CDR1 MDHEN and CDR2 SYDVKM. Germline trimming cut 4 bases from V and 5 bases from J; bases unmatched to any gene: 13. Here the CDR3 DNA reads TGTGCCAGCAGTTCCTGGGACAGGGGCGCGAGGGAGGAGACCCAGTACTTC. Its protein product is CASSSWDRGAREETQYF. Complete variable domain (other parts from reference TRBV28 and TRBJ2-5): DVKVTQSSRYLVKRTGEKVFLECVQDMDHENMFWYRQDPGLGLRLIYFSYDVKMKEKGDIPEGYSVSREKKERFSLILESASTNQTSMYLCASSSWDRGAREETQYFGPGTRLLVL.

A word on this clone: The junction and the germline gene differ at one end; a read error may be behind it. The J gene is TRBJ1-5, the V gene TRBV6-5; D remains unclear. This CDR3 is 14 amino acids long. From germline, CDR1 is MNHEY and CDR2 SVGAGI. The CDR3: CASTYGRRNQPQHF. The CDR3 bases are TGTGCCAGCACTTACGGCAGGCGGAATCAGCCCCAGCATTTT.

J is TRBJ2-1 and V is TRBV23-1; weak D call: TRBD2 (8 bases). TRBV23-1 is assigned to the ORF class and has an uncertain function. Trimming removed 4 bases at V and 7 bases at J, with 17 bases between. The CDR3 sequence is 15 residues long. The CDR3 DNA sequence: TGCGCCAGCAGTCTGGTAGCGGGACAGACAAATGAGCAGTTCTTC. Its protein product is CASSLVAGQTNEQFF.

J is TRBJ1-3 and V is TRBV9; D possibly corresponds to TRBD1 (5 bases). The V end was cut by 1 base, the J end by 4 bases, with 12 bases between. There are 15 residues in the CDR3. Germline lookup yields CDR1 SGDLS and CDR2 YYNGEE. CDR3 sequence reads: CASSVTGGSGNTIYF. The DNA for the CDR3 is TGTGCCAGCAGCGTAACAGGAGGCTCCGGAAACACCATATATTTT.

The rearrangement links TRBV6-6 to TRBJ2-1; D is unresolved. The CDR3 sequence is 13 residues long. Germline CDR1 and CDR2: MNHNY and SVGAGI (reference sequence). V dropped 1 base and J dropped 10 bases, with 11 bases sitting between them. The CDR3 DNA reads TGTGCCAGCAGTTACTTCGCCCGTTCCGAGCAGTTCTTC. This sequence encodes CASSYFARSEQFF.

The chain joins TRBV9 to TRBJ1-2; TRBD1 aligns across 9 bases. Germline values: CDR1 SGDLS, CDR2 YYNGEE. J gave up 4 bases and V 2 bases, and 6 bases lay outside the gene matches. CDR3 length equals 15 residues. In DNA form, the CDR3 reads TGTGCCAGCAGCGTTGGAGCGGGACAGGGCTATGGCTACACCTTC. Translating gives CASSVGAGQGYGYTF. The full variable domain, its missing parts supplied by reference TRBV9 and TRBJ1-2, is DSGVTQTPKHLITATGQRVTLRCSPRSGDLSVYWYQQSLDQGLQFLIQYYNGEERAKGNILERFSAQQFPDLHSELNLSSLELGDSALYFCASSVGAGQGYGYTFGSGTRLTVV.

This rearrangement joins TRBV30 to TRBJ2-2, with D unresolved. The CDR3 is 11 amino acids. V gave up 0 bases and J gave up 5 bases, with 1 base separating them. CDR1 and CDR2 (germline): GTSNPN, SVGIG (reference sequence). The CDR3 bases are TGTGCCTGGAGTGTAACCGGGGAGCTGTTTTTT. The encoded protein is CAWSVTGELFF. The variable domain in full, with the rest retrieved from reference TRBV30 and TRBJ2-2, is SQTIHQWPATLVQPVGSPLSLECTVEGTSNPNLYWYRQAAGRGLQLLFYSVGIGQISSEVPQNLSASRPQDRQFILSSKKLLLSDSGFYLCAWSVTGELFFGEGSRLTVL.

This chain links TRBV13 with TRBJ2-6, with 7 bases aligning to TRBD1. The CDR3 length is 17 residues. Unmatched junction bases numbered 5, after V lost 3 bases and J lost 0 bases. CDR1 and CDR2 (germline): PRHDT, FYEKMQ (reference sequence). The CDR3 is CASSLGQPYSGANVLTF. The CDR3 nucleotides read TGTGCCAGCAGCTTGGGACAGCCTTACTCTGGGGCCAACGTCCTGACTTTC.

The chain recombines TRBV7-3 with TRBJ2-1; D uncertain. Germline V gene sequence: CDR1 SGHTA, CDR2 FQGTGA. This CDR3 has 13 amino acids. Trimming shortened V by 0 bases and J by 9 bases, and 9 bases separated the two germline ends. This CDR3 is CASSLTRISEQFF. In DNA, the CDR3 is TGTGCCAGCAGCTTAACTCGGATCTCTGAGCAGTTCTTC.

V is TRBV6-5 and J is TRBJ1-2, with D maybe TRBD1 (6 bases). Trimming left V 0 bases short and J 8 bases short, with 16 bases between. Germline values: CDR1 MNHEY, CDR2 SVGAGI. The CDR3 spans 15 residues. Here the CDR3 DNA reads TGTGCCAGCAGTTACTCGATAGGGGGGCTCAGCGGCTACACCTTC. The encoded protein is CASSYSIGGLSGYTF.

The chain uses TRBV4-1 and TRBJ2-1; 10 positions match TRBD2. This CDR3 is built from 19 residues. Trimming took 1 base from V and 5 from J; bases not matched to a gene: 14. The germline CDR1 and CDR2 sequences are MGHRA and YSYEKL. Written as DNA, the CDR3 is TGCGCCAGCAGCCAAGGTAGGGGTCTACTAGCGGGGTTCAACAATGAGCAGTTCTTC. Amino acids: CASSQGRGLLAGFNNEQFF.

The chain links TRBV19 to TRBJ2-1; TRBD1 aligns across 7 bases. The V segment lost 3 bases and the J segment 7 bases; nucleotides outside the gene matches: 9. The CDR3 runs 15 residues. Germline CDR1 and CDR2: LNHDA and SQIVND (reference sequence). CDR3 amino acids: CASSMFRTGWNEQFF. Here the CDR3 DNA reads TGTGCCAGTAGTATGTTCCGGACAGGTTGGAATGAGCAGTTCTTC.

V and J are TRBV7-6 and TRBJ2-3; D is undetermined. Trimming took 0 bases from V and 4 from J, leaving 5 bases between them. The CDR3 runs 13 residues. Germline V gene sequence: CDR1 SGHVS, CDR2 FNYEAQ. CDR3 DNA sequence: TGTGCCAGCAGCTTAGCTACCTCAGATACGCAGTATTTT. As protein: CASSLATSDTQYF.

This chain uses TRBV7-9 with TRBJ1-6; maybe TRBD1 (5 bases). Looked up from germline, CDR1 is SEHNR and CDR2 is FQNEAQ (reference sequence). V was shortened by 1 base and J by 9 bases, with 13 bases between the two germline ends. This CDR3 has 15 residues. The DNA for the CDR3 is TGTGCCAGCAGCTTAGTCCAGGGTACAGGTTCACCCCTCCACTTT. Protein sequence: CASSLVQGTGSPLHF.

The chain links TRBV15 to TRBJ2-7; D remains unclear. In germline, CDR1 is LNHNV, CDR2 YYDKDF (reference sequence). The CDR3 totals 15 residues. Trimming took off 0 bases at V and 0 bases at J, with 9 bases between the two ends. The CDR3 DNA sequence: TGTGCCACCAGCAGAGATCGAGGAAGCTCCTACGAGCAGTACTTC. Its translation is CATSRDRGSSYEQYF.

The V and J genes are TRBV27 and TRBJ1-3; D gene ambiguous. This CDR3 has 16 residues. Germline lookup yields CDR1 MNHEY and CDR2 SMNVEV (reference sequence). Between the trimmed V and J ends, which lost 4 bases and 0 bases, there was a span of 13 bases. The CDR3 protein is CASSSYGRGSGNTIYF. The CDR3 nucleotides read TGTGCCAGCAGTTCATACGGACGGGGCTCTGGAAACACCATATATTTT.

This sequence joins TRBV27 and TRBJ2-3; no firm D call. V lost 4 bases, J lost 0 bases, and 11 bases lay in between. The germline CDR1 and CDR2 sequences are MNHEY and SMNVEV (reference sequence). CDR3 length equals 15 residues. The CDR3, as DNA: TGTGCCAGCAGTTCCTTTGGCCGGAGCACAGATACGCAGTATTTT. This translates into CASSSFGRSTDTQYF.

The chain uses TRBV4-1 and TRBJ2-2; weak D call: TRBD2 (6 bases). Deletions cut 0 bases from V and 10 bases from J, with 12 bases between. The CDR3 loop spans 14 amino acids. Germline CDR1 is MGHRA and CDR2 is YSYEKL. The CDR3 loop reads CASSQDRTIPELFF. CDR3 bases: TGCGCCAGCAGCCAAGATAGGACTATTCCGGAGCTGTTTTTT.